The 24 T cell receptor beta chains given below trace back to one sample, sequenced in a study of blood T cell dynamics during melanoma immunotherapy. Time point meaning: pre-treatment baseline. The method was immunoSEQ multiplex PCR; TCRdb's version includes in-frame clones alone and lacks a portion of them. The sample consists of fewer than 25,000 clones, roughly 90% of them appearing once. Sequencing was performed on blood, taken from a patient treated with checkpoint blockade. These receptors were collected from a human donor with melanoma.

V usage is TRBV18 and J usage is TRBJ1-5; tentative D call: TRBD1 (5 bases). Germline loops: CDR1 KGHSH, CDR2 LQKENI. The CDR3 sequence is 15 residues long. Trimming stripped 3 bases from V and 3 bases from J, with 12 bases between. CDR3 DNA sequence: TGTGCCAGCTCACCTCGGGGGGATGACAATCAGCCCCAGCATTTT. Translation: CASSPRGDDNQPQHF.

The rearrangement links TRBV6-5 to TRBJ2-3, with 8 bases matching TRBD1. Losses at the gene ends were 6 bases for V and 5 bases for J; bases not matched to a gene: 7. CDR3 length equals 14 residues. Germline assignment: CDR1 MNHEY and CDR2 SVGAGI. The DNA of the CDR3 is TGTGCCAGCAGGAAGACAGGGGCGGGAGATACGCAGTATTTT. Its translation is CASRKTGAGDTQYF.

V usage is TRBV9 and J usage is TRBJ2-6; D possibly uses TRBD1 or TRBD2 (5 bases each). Germline V lookup: CDR1 SGDLS, CDR2 YYNGEE. The V end lost 4 bases, the J end lost 3 bases, and 11 bases lay between the germline ends. The CDR3 totals 15 residues. CDR3 loop: CASSHRGVGANVLTF. CDR3 in DNA: TGTGCCAGCAGCCACCGAGGGGTTGGGGCCAACGTCCTGACTTTC.

This chain connects TRBV6-5 to TRBJ2-1; TRBD2 aligns across 14 bases. V trimming: 6 bases; J trimming: 10 bases; junction bases outside the gene matches: 8. Per the germline V gene, CDR1 is MNHEY and CDR2 is SVGAGI. There are 15 residues in the CDR3. CDR3 protein: CASRTTSGGAGEQFF. The CDR3 region has the DNA TGTGCCAGCAGGACGACTAGCGGGGGGGCTGGGGAGCAGTTCTTC.

The chain employs TRBV14 and TRBJ2-6; D ambiguous. CDR3 length: 17 amino acids. The germline V gene encodes CDR1 SGHDN and CDR2 FVKESK. The ends were cut back, 1 base at V and 3 bases at J, with 13 bases in the middle. Here the CDR3 reads CASSQASRFFGANVLTF. The CDR3 DNA reads TGTGCCAGCAGCCAAGCTTCCAGGTTCTTTGGGGCCAACGTCCTGACTTTC.

This rearrangement joins TRBV6-6 to TRBJ1-2, with D unclear. CDR3 length: 15 residues. The germline CDR1 and CDR2 sequences are MNHNY and SVGAGI (reference sequence). V lost 4 bases and J 0 bases, leaving 12 bases between the germline ends. CDR3 in DNA: TGTGCCAGCAGTTTGGACCGGGTAGCTAACTATGGCTACACCTTC. This encodes CASSLDRVANYGYTF.

The chain carries TRBV2 and TRBJ2-5, with 7 bases matching TRBD2. Germline V gives CDR1 SNHLY, CDR2 FYNNEI. CDR3 length: 13 residues. J gave up 6 bases and V 4 bases, and 5 bases lay outside the gene matches. CDR3 sequence reads: CASSGAGVQTQYF. CDR3 bases: TGTGCCAGCAGTGGGGCGGGAGTACAGACCCAGTACTTC.

The J gene is TRBJ2-7, the V gene TRBV5-5; no definite D call. Germline V gives CDR1 SGHKS, CDR2 YYEKEE (reference sequence). CDR3 length: 14 amino acids. V was shortened by 0 bases and J by 2 bases, with 9 bases between the two germline ends. CDR3 in DNA: TGTGCCAGCAGCTTGGTTTACTCTACCTACGAGCAGTACTTC. Encoded protein: CASSLVYSTYEQYF.

V usage is TRBV18 and J usage is TRBJ2-2; D uncertain. This CDR3 has 16 amino acids. The germline gives CDR1 KGHSH, CDR2 LQKENI. V lost 5 bases and J 1 base, leaving 14 bases between the germline ends. In DNA form, the CDR3 reads TGTGCCAGCTCAGCAGTAAACTCCGGGAACACCGGGGAGCTGTTTTTT. Translating gives CASSAVNSGNTGELFF.

V and J are TRBV2 and TRBJ2-1; the D is unclear. Between the trimmed V and J ends, which lost 4 bases and 4 bases, there was a span of 8 bases. Germline V gene lookup returns CDR1 SNHLY and CDR2 FYNNEI. This CDR3 comprises 13 residues. The CDR3 DNA is TGTGCCAGCAGTGGAAACCTATACAATGAGCAGTTCTTC. Translated, it gives CASSGNLYNEQFF.

This chain joins TRBV4-1 and TRBJ1-1; TRBD1 is a possible D gene (5 bases). The ends were cut back, 3 bases at V and 3 bases at J, with 14 bases in the middle. From germline, CDR1 is MGHRA and CDR2 YSYEKL. This CDR3 region has 15 residues. This CDR3 reads CASSHTDRDYTEAFF. Written as DNA, the CDR3 is TGCGCCAGCAGCCATACTGACAGAGACTACACTGAAGCTTTCTTT.

The chain joins TRBV10-3 to TRBJ2-7, with 7 positions matching TRBD1. Trimming removed 0 bases from V and 3 bases from J; junction bases left unmatched: 5. The CDR3 is 15 residues long. Germline values: CDR1 ENHRY, CDR2 SYGVKD. The CDR3 loop reads CAISESNSGGYEQYF. CDR3 in DNA: TGTGCCATCAGTGAGTCGAATTCAGGGGGCTACGAGCAGTACTTC.

The chain uses TRBV18 and TRBJ1-1; 8 bases fit TRBD1. The germline CDR1 and CDR2 sequences are KGHSH and LQKENI. Losses at the gene ends were 5 bases for V and 0 bases for J; bases not matched to a gene: 2. The CDR3 totals 14 residues. CDR3 sequence reads: CASSLDRVNTEAFF. CDR3 coding DNA: TGTGCCAGCTCATTGGACAGGGTGAACACTGAAGCTTTCTTT.

The sample holds a few counts of this clone. The rearrangement joins TRBV2 to TRBJ1-3, with D uncertain. The CDR3 has 16 residues. Germline-derived CDR1 and CDR2 are SNHLY and FYNNEI. Trimming took off 1 base at V and 0 bases at J, with 10 bases between the two ends. The chain's CDR3 is CASSEVRRTSGNTIYF. The CDR3 coding sequence is TGTGCCAGCAGTGAAGTGCGACGGACCTCTGGAAACACCATATATTTT.

This clone has just a few counts. The chain recombines TRBV5-3 with TRBJ1-5; no reliable D call. TRBV5-3 is assigned to the ORF class and has an uncertain function. The V gene lost 0 bases and the J gene lost 1 base, with 5 bases spanning the gap. This CDR3 contains 14 residues. The CDR3 coding sequence is TGTGCCAGAAGCTTGGGCATGAGCAATCAGCCCCAGCATTTT. Translated: CARSLGMSNQPQHF.

V gene TRBV4-1 combines with J gene TRBJ1-1; D unclear. V dropped 4 bases and J dropped 1 base, with 13 bases sitting between them. From germline, CDR1 is MGHRA and CDR2 YSYEKL. This CDR3 has 15 residues. The CDR3: CASSLSALGNTEAFF. The CDR3 DNA reads TGCGCCAGCAGCCTCTCGGCCCTGGGGAACACTGAAGCTTTCTTT.

The rearrangement joins TRBV2 to TRBJ2-1, with D possibly being TRBD2 (6 bases). The germline V and J ends were trimmed by 10 bases and 7 bases, with 20 bases remaining between them. The CDR3 spans 14 residues. Per the germline V gene, CDR1 is SNHLY and CDR2 is FYNNEI. CDR3: CAKGWGLLGNEQFF. The CDR3 coding sequence is TGTGCCAAGGGTTGGGGACTTTTGGGGAATGAGCAGTTCTTC.

The chain carries TRBV9 and TRBJ2-6, with D hard to call. In germline, CDR1 is SGDLS, CDR2 YYNGEE. V was clipped by 3 bases and J by 3 bases, with 10 bases between them. The CDR3 runs to 15 residues. This CDR3 reads CASSEALGGANVLTF. Here the CDR3 DNA reads TGTGCCAGCAGCGAGGCCCTGGGTGGGGCCAACGTCCTGACTTTC.

This chain joins TRBV11-2 and TRBJ2-2; a weak D match, TRBD2 (7 bases). This CDR3 contains 16 residues. V was cut by 1 base and J by 6 bases, with 15 bases left in between. Germline V gives CDR1 SGHAT, CDR2 FQNNGV. For the CDR3, the DNA is TGTGCCAGCAGCTTAGTAAGGGGGGGTCAAGCCGGGGAGCTGTTTTTT. Translating gives CASSLVRGGQAGELFF.

This rearrangement joins TRBV18 to TRBJ1-5, with no clear D. The CDR3 is 13 residues long. Germline CDR1 reads KGHSH; CDR2 reads LQKENI. V was trimmed by 2 bases and J by 4 bases, leaving 6 bases between them. The CDR3 protein is CASSPGRNQPQHF. The CDR3 DNA sequence: TGTGCCAGCTCACCAGGGAGGAATCAGCCCCAGCATTTT.

V and J are TRBV11-3 and TRBJ1-6; the match to TRBD1 covers 8 bases. The length of the CDR3 is 14 residues. The V segment lost 4 bases and the J segment 5 bases; nucleotides outside the gene matches: 1. Germline-derived CDR1 and CDR2 are SGHNT and YENEEA. This CDR3 is CASSSGQDNSPLHF. CDR3 nucleotide sequence: TGTGCCAGCAGCTCGGGACAGGATAATTCACCCCTCCACTTT.

Only one count was recorded for this clone. The chain carries TRBV7-9 and TRBJ2-6, with D possibly matching TRBD2 (6 bases). The CDR3 runs to 14 residues. The ends were cut back, 8 bases at V and 12 bases at J, with 20 bases in the middle. CDR1 and CDR2 (germline): SEHNR, FQNEAQ (reference sequence). The CDR3 here is CASGPGVSSGVLTF. In DNA form, the CDR3 reads TGTGCCAGCGGTCCGGGAGTCAGTAGTGGCGTCCTGACTTTC.

The rearrangement links TRBV6-5 to TRBJ2-7; 11 nucleotides line up with TRBD2. The CDR3 totals 15 residues. Germline CDR1 reads MNHEY; CDR2 reads SVGAGI. The J segment lost 0 bases and the V segment lost 6 bases, leaving 4 bases of the junction unmatched. The CDR3 bases are TGTGCCAGCAGGCTAGCGGGGGGAGCCTCCTACGAGCAGTACTTC. It specifies CASRLAGGASYEQYF.

The V and J genes are TRBV27 and TRBJ2-1; D uncertain. Germline assignment: CDR1 MNHEY and CDR2 SMNVEV (reference sequence). This CDR3 has 13 residues. Trimming cost V 2 bases and J 7 bases, with 9 bases left between them. The CDR3 DNA is TGTGCCAGCAGTTTAAGTCGCCAAAATGAGCAGTTCTTC. Encoded protein: CASSLSRQNEQFF.